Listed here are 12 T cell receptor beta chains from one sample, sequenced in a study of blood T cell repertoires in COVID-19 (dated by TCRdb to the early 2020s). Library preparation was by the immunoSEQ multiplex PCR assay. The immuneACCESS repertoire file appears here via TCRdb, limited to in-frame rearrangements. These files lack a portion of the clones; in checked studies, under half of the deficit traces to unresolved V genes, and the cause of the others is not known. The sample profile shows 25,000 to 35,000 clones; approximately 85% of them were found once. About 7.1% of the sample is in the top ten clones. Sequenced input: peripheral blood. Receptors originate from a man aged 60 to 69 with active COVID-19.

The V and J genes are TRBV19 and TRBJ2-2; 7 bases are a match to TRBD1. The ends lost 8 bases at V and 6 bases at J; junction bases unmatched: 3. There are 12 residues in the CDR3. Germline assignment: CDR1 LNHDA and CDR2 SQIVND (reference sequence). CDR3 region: CASYQGAGELFF. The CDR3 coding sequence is TGTGCCAGTTATCAGGGGGCCGGGGAGCTGTTTTTT.

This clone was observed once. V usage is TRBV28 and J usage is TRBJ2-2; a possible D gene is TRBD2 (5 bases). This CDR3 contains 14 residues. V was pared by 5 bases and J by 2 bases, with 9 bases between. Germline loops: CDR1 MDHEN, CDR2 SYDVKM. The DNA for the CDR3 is TGTGCCAGCAGTCCGCCGGGAAACACCGGGGAGCTGTTTTTT. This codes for CASSPPGNTGELFF.

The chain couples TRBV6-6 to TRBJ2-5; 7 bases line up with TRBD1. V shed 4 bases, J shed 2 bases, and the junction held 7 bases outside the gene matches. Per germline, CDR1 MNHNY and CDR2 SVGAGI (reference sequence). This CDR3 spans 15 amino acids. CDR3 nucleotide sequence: TGTGCCAGCAGTTGGGGACAGACACCTCAAGAGACCCAGTACTTC. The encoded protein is CASSWGQTPQETQYF.

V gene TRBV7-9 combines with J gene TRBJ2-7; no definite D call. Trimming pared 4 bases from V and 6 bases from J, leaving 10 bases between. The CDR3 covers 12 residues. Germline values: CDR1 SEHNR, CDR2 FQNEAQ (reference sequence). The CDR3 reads CASSSSWAEQYV. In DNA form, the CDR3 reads TGTGCCAGCAGCTCCTCTTGGGCCGAGCAGTACGTC.

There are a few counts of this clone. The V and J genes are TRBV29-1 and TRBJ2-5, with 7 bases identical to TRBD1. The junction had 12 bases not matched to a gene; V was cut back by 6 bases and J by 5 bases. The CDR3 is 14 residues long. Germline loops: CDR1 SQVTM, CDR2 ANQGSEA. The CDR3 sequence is CSVGSRAGGETQYF. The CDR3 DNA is TGCAGCGTGGGTTCACGGGCAGGGGGTGAGACCCAGTACTTC.

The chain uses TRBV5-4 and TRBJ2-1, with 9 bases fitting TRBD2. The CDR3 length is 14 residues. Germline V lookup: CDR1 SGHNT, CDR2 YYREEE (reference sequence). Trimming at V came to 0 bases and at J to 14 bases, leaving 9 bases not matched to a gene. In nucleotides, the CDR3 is TGTGCCAGCAGCTTGGATGGTTGGCGGGAGGGAAAGTTCTTC. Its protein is CASSLDGWREGKFF.

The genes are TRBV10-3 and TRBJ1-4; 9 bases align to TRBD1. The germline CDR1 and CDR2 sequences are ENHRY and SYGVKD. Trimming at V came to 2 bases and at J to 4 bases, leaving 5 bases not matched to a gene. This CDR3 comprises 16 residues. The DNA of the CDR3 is TGTGCCATCAGTGAGGCGGACAGGGGTAGTAATGAAAAACTGTTTTTT. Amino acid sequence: CAISEADRGSNEKLFF.

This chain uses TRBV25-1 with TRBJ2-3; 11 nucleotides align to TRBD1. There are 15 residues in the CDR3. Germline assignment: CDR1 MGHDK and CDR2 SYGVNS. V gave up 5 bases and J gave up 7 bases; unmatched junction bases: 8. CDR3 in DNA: TGTGCCAGCAGTTCTCTAGGGACAGGGGGGAATACGCAGTATTTT. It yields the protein CASSSLGTGGNTQYF.

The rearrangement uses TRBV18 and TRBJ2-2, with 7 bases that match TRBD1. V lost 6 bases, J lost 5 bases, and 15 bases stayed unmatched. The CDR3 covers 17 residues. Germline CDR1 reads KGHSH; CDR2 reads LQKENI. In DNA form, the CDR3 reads TGTGCCAGCTCGCAAGACAGGGTGTCAGTGTATACCGGGGAGCTGTTTTTT. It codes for CASSQDRVSVYTGELFF.

The CDR3 DNA follows: TGTGCCAGCAGTGAGAAGGGGGACACTGAAGCTTTCTTT. This translates into CASSEKGDTEAFF. This chain connects TRBV6-1 to TRBJ1-1; TRBD1 might be the D (6 bases). V dropped 3 bases and J dropped 3 bases, with 8 bases sitting between them. This CDR3 contains 13 residues. Germline values: CDR1 MNHNS, CDR2 SASEGT.

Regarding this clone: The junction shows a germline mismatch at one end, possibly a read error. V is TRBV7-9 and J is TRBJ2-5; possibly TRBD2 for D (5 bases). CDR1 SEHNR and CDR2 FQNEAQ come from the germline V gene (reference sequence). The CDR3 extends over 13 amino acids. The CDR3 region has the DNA TGTGCCAGCAGGTTAGCGACTAAAGAGACCCAGTACTTC. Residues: CASRLATKETQYF.

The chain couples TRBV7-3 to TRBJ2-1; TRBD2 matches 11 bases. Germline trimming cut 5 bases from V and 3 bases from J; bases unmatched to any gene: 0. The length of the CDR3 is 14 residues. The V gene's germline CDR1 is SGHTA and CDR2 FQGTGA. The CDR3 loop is CASSGTSGYNEQFF. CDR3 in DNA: TGTGCCAGCAGCGGGACTAGCGGCTACAATGAGCAGTTCTTC.